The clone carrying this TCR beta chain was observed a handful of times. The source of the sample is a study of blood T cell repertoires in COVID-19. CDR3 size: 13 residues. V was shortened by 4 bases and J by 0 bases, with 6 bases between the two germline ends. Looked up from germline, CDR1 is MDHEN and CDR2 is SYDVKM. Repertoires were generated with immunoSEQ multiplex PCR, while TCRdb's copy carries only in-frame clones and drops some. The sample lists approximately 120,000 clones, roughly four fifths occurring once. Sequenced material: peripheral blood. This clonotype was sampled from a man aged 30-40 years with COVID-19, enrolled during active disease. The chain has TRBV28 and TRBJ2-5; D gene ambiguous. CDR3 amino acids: CASSSTYQETQYF. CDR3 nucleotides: TGTGCCAGCAGTTCTACCTACCAAGAGACCCAGTACTTC.